These 16 T cell receptor beta chains originate from one sample sequenced in a study of T cell repertoires in cytomegalovirus infection. Antigens for these TCRs are unknown. TCRdb reanalysed the reads using MiXCR and keeps one entry per CDR3 protein. The data contain over 100,000 distinct CDR3 sequences, over 9% of them seen just once; the ten biggest clones take up roughly 29%. Specimen: PBMCs, sequenced either directly or after in vitro stimulation (not recorded which). The receptors here all came from a human donor in good health (CMV status not recorded). Some clones in this sample may be carry-over from other donors' samples.

This clonotype appeared many times. This chain connects TRBV12-5 to TRBJ2-5; D is possibly TRBD1 (6 bases). There are 13 residues in the CDR3. Germline CDR1 is LGHNT and CDR2 is FRNRAP. V was shortened by 6 bases and J by 5 bases, with 13 bases between the two germline ends. The CDR3 nucleotides are TGTGCTAGTGGAAAAGGACAGAAGGAGACCCAGTACTTC. The encoded protein is CASGKGQKETQYF. The full variable domain, in which reference TRBV12-5 and TRBJ2-5 provide the parts outside the CDR3, is DARVTQTPRHKVTEMGQEVTMRCQPILGHNTVFWYRQTMMQGLELLAYFRNRAPLDDSGMPKDRFSAEMPDATLATLKIQPSEPRDSAVYFCASGKGQKETQYFGPGTRLLVL.

This clonotype was seen a handful of times. This chain links TRBV20-1 with TRBJ2-5; perhaps TRBD2 as D (6 bases). CDR1 is DFQATT and CDR2 is SNEGSKA in the germline V gene (reference sequence). V dropped 6 bases and J dropped 5 bases, with 19 bases sitting between them. This CDR3 contains 14 residues. Written as DNA, the CDR3 is TGCAGTGCGCCGGGGGTCAACCTGGTGGAGACCCAGTACTTC. Its translation is CSAPGVNLVETQYF.

This clonotype showed up many times. CDR3 protein: CASSLVVASGASYNEQFF. CDR3 nucleotide sequence: TGTGCCAGCAGCTTAGTGGTGGCTAGCGGGGCCTCCTACAATGAGCAGTTCTTC. The chain carries TRBV7-8 and TRBJ2-1; 9 nucleotides agree with TRBD2. V was pared by 1 base and J by 0 bases, with 7 bases of the junction left unmatched. The CDR3 extends over 18 amino acids. Germline V gives CDR1 SGHVS, CDR2 FQNEAQ.

This clonotype has a count of ten or more. The chain links TRBV19 to TRBJ2-1, with no clear D. This CDR3 has 15 residues. CDR1 and CDR2 from the germline V gene are LNHDA and SQIVND (reference sequence). The V end was cut by 5 bases, the J end by 0 bases, with 11 bases between. The CDR3 protein is CASSSTVGSYNEQFF. The DNA of the CDR3 is TGTGCCAGTAGTTCAACGGTGGGCTCCTACAATGAGCAGTTCTTC. Filled out from reference TRBV19 and TRBJ2-1, the complete variable domain reads DGGITQSPKYLFRKEGQNVTLSCEQNLNHDAMYWYRQDPGQGLRLIYYSQIVNDFQKGDIAEGYSVSREKKESFPLTVTSAQKNPTAFYLCASSSTVGSYNEQFFGPGTRLTVL.

The chain is built from TRBV5-5 and TRBJ1-1, with 10 bases that match TRBD1. This CDR3 spans 17 amino acids. Germline CDR1 and CDR2: SGHKS and YYEKEE (reference sequence). Germline trimming cut 4 bases from V and 3 bases from J; bases unmatched to any gene: 12. The CDR3 is CASSHGTWDRGDTEAFF. In nucleotides, the CDR3 is TGTGCCAGCAGCCATGGCACCTGGGACAGGGGTGACACTGAAGCTTTCTTT.

This clonotype was seen at least ten times. The V and J genes are TRBV7-9 and TRBJ2-4, with D possibly being TRBD1 (5 bases). V was pared by 4 bases and J by 0 bases, with 13 bases between. The CDR3 spans 16 residues. Germline assignment: CDR1 SEHNR and CDR2 FQNEAQ (reference sequence). CDR3 sequence reads: CASSSGQILAKNIQYF. The CDR3 nucleotides are TGTGCCAGCAGCTCAGGACAAATACTAGCCAAAAACATTCAGTACTTC.

In its sample, this clonotype was seen a few times. This chain connects TRBV4-1 to TRBJ2-2, with D uncertain. This CDR3 region has 14 residues. Trimming took off 1 base at V and 3 bases at J, with 6 bases between the two ends. The germline V gene encodes CDR1 MGHRA and CDR2 YSYEKL. The CDR3 DNA is TGCGCCAGCAGCCAAGCTGCTCACACCGGGGAGCTGTTTTTT. It is translated as CASSQAAHTGELFF.

In this sample, this clonotype turned up many times. The rearrangement joins TRBV7-8 to TRBJ1-1; no clear D gene. Germline values: CDR1 SGHVS, CDR2 FQNEAQ. This CDR3 comprises 13 residues. V dropped 3 bases and J dropped 0 bases, with 5 bases sitting between them. The CDR3 bases are TGTGCCAGCAGCTTCAAGGTGAACACTGAAGCTTTCTTT. Its translation is CASSFKVNTEAFF.

This clonotype was picked up many times. The rearrangement links TRBV7-3 to TRBJ2-3; TRBD2 aligns across 8 bases. The germline V gene has CDR1 SGHTA and CDR2 FQGTGA. Trimming took 5 bases from V and 1 from J; bases not matched to a gene: 14. There are 18 residues in the CDR3. Written as DNA, the CDR3 is TGTGCCAGCAGCCCTCTGGCGGGAGGAGGTTCGGGCACAGATACGCAGTATTTT. Amino acids: CASSPLAGGGSGTDTQYF.

The chain joins TRBV20-1 to TRBJ2-1, with TRBD1 as a possible D gene (6 bases). Per the germline V gene, CDR1 is DFQATT and CDR2 is SNEGSKA (reference sequence). V lost 7 bases, J lost 6 bases, and 19 bases lay in between. This CDR3 is built from 14 residues. The DNA of the CDR3 is TGCAGTGTGGGGACACCTCGAGGTAGCAATGAGCAGTTCTTC. This sequence encodes CSVGTPRGSNEQFF.

The chain couples TRBV5-1 to TRBJ2-3; TRBD2 is a possible D gene (5 bases). The CDR3 runs to 15 residues. V was trimmed by 4 bases and J by 6 bases, leaving 18 bases between them. Per germline, CDR1 SGHRS and CDR2 YFSETQ. CDR3 in DNA: TGCGCCAGCAGCCCGGGAAAAGGACTCCCGGATACGCAGTATTTT. This encodes CASSPGKGLPDTQYF.

This clonotype showed up just a few times. The CDR3 spells CAISETRGPTGSPLHF. The CDR3 DNA reads TGTGCCATCAGTGAGACTCGAGGGCCCACGGGGTCACCCCTCCACTTT. The chain is built from TRBV10-3 and TRBJ1-6; D is unclear. The germline gives CDR1 ENHRY, CDR2 SYGVKD. Trimming pared 2 bases from V and 10 bases from J, leaving 18 bases between. CDR3 length equals 16 residues.

A note on this clonotype: A much bigger clone sits one base away, suggesting this may be a read error. The chain employs TRBV12-5 and TRBJ2-1; a weak D match, TRBD1 (5 bases). The CDR3 spans 19 residues. The germline CDR1 and CDR2 sequences are LGHNT and FRNRAP. V lost 3 bases and J 2 bases, leaving 23 bases between the germline ends. CDR3: CASGFVSVIGAVPYNEQFF. Here the CDR3 DNA reads TGTGCTAGTGGTTTTGTATCGGTAATAGGGGCCGTCCCCTACAATGAGCAGTTCTTC.

V usage is TRBV6-1 and J usage is TRBJ2-5; 7 nucleotides agree with TRBD2. The trim removed 11 bases at V and 0 bases at J, leaving 9 bases unmatched. Looked up from germline, CDR1 is MNHNS and CDR2 is SASEGT. This CDR3 region has 14 residues. CDR3 sequence reads: CAASMSGNQETQYF. The CDR3 DNA is TGTGCCGCCAGCATGAGCGGGAACCAAGAGACCCAGTACTTC.

Many counts were recorded for this clonotype. The chain recombines TRBV6-2 or TRBV6-3 with TRBJ2-7; no reliable D call. Germline V gene data show CDR1 as MNHEY and CDR2 as SVGEGT. The CDR3 totals 16 residues. Trimming removed 0 bases from V and 5 bases from J, with 17 bases in between. As DNA, the CDR3 is TGTGCCAGCAGTTACTCGGAGCTTGCGACGGTGAACGAGCAGTACTTC. This sequence encodes CASSYSELATVNEQYF.

This clonotype appeared a few times. The J gene is TRBJ2-3, the V gene TRBV6-2 or TRBV6-3, with TRBD2 matching 11 bases. CDR1 MNHEY and CDR2 SVGEGT come from the germline V gene. The CDR3 contains 16 residues. V lost 4 bases and J lost 1; bases outside the gene matches: 4. CDR3 in amino acids: CASSSQLAGGTDTQYF. CDR3 nucleotides: TGTGCCAGCAGTTCCCAACTAGCGGGAGGCACAGATACGCAGTATTTT.